This TCR beta chain came from a study of blood T cell repertoires in COVID-19. Trimming took off 0 bases at V and 1 base at J, with 8 bases between the two ends. The CDR3 consists of 15 residues. Germline CDR1 is SGDLS and CDR2 is YYNGEE. Data came from immunoSEQ multiplex PCR; TCRdb stores just in-frame clones and leaves some out. The repertoire holds hundreds of thousands of clones, with around 88% as singletons. The rearrangement joins TRBV9 to TRBJ1-5; maybe TRBD1 (6 bases). The sequence derives from a woman in her 30s who had recovered from COVID-19. Sequencing was done on a sample of peripheral blood. The CDR3 protein is CASSVGDRSNQPQHF. DNA for the CDR3: TGTGCCAGCAGCGTAGGAGACAGGAGCAATCAGCCCCAGCATTTT.